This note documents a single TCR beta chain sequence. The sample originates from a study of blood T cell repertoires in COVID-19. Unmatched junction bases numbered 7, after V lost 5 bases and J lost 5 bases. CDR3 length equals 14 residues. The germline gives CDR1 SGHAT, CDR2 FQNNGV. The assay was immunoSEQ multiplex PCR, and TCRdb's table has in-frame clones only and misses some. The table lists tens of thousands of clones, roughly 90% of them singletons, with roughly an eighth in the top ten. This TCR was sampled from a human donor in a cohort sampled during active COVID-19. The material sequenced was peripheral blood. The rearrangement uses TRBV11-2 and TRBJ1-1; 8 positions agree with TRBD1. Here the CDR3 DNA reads TGTGCCAGCAGCCCAGGGACAGGAAAAACTGAAGCTTTCTTT. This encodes CASSPGTGKTEAFF.